This T cell receptor (beta chain) was captured in a study of shared clonotypes between healthy human individuals. Study conclusions and caveats: Non-shared clonotypes showed lower generation probabilities than clonotypes common to all four donors. Around 5% of naive CD4 clonotypes were common to a few donors.

V dropped 2 bases and J dropped 9 bases, with 11 bases sitting between them. This CDR3 has 13 residues. Per germline, CDR1 MNHEY and CDR2 SMNVEV (reference sequence). With regard to this clone: Its antigen is not known.

TCRdb keeps only in-frame clones here, not all; method: immunoSEQ multiplex PCR. The table lists about 340,000 clones, roughly 70% of them singletons. Into CD45RA+ naive and CD45RA-negative memory subsets, the CD4+ cells were split. The TCR originated in a man aged 30 to 45 in good health. Source material: memory CD4+ T cells sorted from blood. Stated subset: CD45RA-negative fraction. The chain employs TRBV27 and TRBJ2-1; D is uncertain. CDR3 amino acids: CASSLASVGEQFF. The CDR3 nucleotides are TGTGCCAGCAGTTTAGCTTCGGTGGGTGAGCAGTTCTTC.